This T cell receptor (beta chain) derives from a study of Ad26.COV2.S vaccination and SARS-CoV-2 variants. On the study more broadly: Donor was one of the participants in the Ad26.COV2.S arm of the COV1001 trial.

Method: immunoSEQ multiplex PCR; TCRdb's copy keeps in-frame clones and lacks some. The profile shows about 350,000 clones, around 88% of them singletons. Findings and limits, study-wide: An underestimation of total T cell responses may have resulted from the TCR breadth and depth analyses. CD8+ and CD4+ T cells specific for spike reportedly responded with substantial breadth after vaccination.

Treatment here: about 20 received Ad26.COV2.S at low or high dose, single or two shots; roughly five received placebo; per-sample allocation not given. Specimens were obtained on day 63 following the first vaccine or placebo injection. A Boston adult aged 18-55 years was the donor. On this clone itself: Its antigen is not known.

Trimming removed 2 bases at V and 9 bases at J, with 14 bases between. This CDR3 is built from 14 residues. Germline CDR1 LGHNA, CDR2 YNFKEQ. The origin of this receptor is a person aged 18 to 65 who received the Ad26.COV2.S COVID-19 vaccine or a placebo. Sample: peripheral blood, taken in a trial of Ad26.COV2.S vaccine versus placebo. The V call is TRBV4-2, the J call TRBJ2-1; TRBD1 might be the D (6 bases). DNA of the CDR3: TGTGCCAGCAGCCAACTACAGGGACCTGGTGAGCAGTTCTTC. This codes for CASSQLQGPGEQFF.